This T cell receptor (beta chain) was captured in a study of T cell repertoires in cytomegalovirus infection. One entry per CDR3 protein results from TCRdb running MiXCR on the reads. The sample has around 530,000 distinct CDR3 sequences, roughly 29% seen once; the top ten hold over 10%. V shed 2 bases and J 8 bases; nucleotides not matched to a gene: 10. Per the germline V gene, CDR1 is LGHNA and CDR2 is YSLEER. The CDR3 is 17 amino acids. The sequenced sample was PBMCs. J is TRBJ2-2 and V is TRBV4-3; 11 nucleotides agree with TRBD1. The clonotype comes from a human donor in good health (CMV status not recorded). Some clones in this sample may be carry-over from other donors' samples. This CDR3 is CASSQSPDRGLYGELFF. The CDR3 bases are TGCGCCAGCAGCCAAAGCCCGGACAGGGGGCTGTATGGGGAGCTGTTTTTT.